These 8 T cell receptor beta chains share one sample of origin, sequenced in a study of OX40 agonist ivuxolimab in advanced cancers. The method was immunoSEQ multiplex PCR; TCRdb's version includes in-frame clones alone and lacks a portion of them. The sample records roughly 92,000 clones, about 90% being singletons. Source: CD4+ or CD8+ T cells sorted from blood, taken in a trial of the OX40 agonist ivuxolimab. The receptors were gathered from an adult with an advanced solid tumor such as melanoma, head and neck, liver or kidney cancer.

This clone has just one count. This sequence joins TRBV27 and TRBJ2-3; 8 bases line up with TRBD2. The CDR3 runs to 14 residues. J lost 2 bases, V lost 6 bases, and 4 bases had no gene match. Germline V gene sequence: CDR1 MNHEY, CDR2 SMNVEV (reference sequence). CDR3 DNA: TGTGCCAGCAGGACTAGCGCGCACACAGATACGCAGTATTTT. Protein sequence: CASRTSAHTDTQYF.

The V gene is TRBV11-3, the J gene TRBJ2-3; the D is unclear. Germline CDR1 is SGHNT and CDR2 is YENEEA. V gave up 6 bases and J gave up 0 bases, with 7 bases separating them. CDR3 size: 13 residues. The CDR3 DNA reads as TGTGCCAGCAGTTACGAGAGCACAGATACGCAGTATTTT. It codes for CASSYESTDTQYF.

V is TRBV9 and J is TRBJ2-3; 8 bases match TRBD1. The CDR3 runs 20 residues. Trimming at V came to 0 bases and at J to 2 bases, leaving 17 bases not matched to a gene. Germline-derived CDR1 and CDR2 are SGDLS and YYNGEE. CDR3 residues: CASSVAGGYRGGIHTDTQYF. CDR3 coding DNA: TGTGCCAGCAGCGTAGCAGGGGGCTATAGGGGCGGGATTCACACAGATACGCAGTATTTT. The full variable domain, completed using reference TRBV9 and TRBJ2-3, is DSGVTQTPKHLITATGQRVTLRCSPRSGDLSVYWYQQSLDQGLQFLIQYYNGEERAKGNILERFSAQQFPDLHSELNLSSLELGDSALYFCASSVAGGYRGGIHTDTQYFGPGTRLTVL.

The genes are TRBV5-1 and TRBJ2-3, with no clear D. There are 14 residues in the CDR3. V gave up 3 bases and J gave up 3 bases, with 11 bases separating them. Germline V gene data show CDR1 as SGHRS and CDR2 as YFSETQ. The CDR3: CASSSMVGTDTQYF. CDR3 nucleotide sequence: TGCGCCAGCAGCTCAATGGTGGGTACAGATACGCAGTATTTT.

The rearrangement uses TRBV5-4 and TRBJ2-7; D perhaps matches TRBD1 (5 bases). CDR1 is SGHNT, CDR2 YYREEE, per germline (reference sequence). V was cut by 4 bases and J by 4 bases, with 18 bases left in between. This CDR3 contains 15 residues. The CDR3 nucleotides read TGTGCCAGCAGCCCCCCTGGTCCGCCAGGGTACGAGCAGTACTTC. Its translation: CASSPPGPPGYEQYF.

The gene calls are TRBV28 and TRBJ1-5; 7 nucleotides line up with TRBD1. With 6 bases clipped from V and 3 bases from J, the junction kept 5 bases outside the gene matches. The germline V gene encodes CDR1 MDHEN and CDR2 SYDVKM. The CDR3 runs to 14 residues. CDR3 sequence reads: CASRTGQFNQPQHF. CDR3 nucleotide sequence: TGTGCCAGCAGGACGGGACAGTTCAATCAGCCCCAGCATTTT.

The chain has TRBV4-2 and TRBJ2-5, with 7 bases matching TRBD1. The CDR3 has 17 residues. The V gene's germline CDR1 is LGHNA and CDR2 YNFKEQ. J was trimmed by 3 bases and V by 4 bases; bases with no gene match: 14. Written as DNA, the CDR3 is TGTGCCAGCAGCCCGATCGCGAAGAATGGGACAGAAGAGACCCAGTACTTC. Amino acid sequence: CASSPIAKNGTEETQYF.

This chain joins TRBV19 and TRBJ2-7, with 9 bases aligning to TRBD2. V trimming: 5 bases; J trimming: 10 bases; junction bases outside the gene matches: 12. Germline-derived CDR1 and CDR2 are LNHDA and SQIVND (reference sequence). This CDR3 is 14 amino acids long. The CDR3 loop is CASSALAGAGKQYF. The CDR3, as DNA: TGTGCCAGTAGTGCACTAGCGGGTGCCGGCAAACAGTACTTC.